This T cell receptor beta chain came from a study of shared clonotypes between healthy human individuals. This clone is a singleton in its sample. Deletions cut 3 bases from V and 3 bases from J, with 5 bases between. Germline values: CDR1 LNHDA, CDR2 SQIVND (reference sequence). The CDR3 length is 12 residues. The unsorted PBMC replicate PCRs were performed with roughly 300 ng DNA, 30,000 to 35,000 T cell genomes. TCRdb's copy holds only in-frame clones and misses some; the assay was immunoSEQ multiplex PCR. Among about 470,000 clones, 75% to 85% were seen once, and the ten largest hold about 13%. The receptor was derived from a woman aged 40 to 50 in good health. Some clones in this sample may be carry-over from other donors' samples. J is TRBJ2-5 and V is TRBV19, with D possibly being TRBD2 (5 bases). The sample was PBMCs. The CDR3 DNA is TGTGCCAGTAGTATGCGGGAAGAGACCCAGTACTTC. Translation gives CASSMREETQYF.